This T cell receptor beta chain is drawn from a study of blood T cell repertoires in COVID-19. About the study: Samples taken during acute and convalescent COVID-19 were collected in the United States, Italy and Spain. Sample material is recorded as cDNA or gDNA derived from T cells, B-cell-depleted T cells, or PBMCs.

In the source study's methods: Amplification of reference gene primers was used by the study to estimate nucleated cell counts. TCRdb's table, derived via immunoSEQ multiplex PCR, lists solely in-frame clones and lacks some. V and J calls and clone size are those listed in that table; D and trimming were worked out from the DNA. The sample lists roughly 150,000 clones, 65% to 80% occurring once. With 6 bases clipped from V and 5 bases from J, the junction kept 3 bases outside the gene matches. CDR1 LNHDA and CDR2 SQIVND come from the germline V gene (reference sequence). The CDR3 is 12 residues long.

Sample: peripheral blood. The receptor's source is a man aged 55 to 70 with acute or convalescent COVID-19. This chain connects TRBV19 to TRBJ1-1; 7 positions match TRBD1. In DNA, the CDR3 is TGTGCCAGTAGCCCAGGGGGGACTGAAGCTTTCTTT. Translating gives CASSPGGTEAFF. The entire variable domain, with the rest obtained from reference TRBV19 and TRBJ1-1, is as follows: DGGITQSPKYLFRKEGQNVTLSCEQNLNHDAMYWYRQDPGQGLRLIYYSQIVNDFQKGDIAEGYSVSREKKESFPLTVTSAQKNPTAFYLCASSPGGTEAFFGQGTRLTVV.